This record looks at one T cell receptor beta chain sequence and its context. The antigen is not known. This CDR3 has 16 amino acids. Looked up from germline, CDR1 is SGHAT and CDR2 is FQDESV (reference sequence). Trimming took 6 bases from V and 1 from J, leaving 18 bases between them. This table comes from immunoSEQ multiplex PCR, and its TCRdb copy is limited to in-frame clones, with some not included. The repertoire holds around 70,000 clones, with under 90% as singletons. This specimen comes from a study of OX40 agonist ivuxolimab in advanced cancers. Overall study findings and caveats: Compared with CD4+, CD8+ T cells on average had more expanded clones.

Sequenced material: CD4+ or CD8+ T cells sorted from blood, taken in a trial of the OX40 agonist ivuxolimab. This receptor was taken from an adult with an advanced solid tumor such as melanoma, head and neck, liver or kidney cancer. This chain connects TRBV11-1 to TRBJ2-5, with D maybe TRBD1 (6 bases). CDR3 in amino acids: CASRSWDIRSQETQYF. The CDR3 DNA follows: TGTGCCAGCAGAAGTTGGGACATACGATCCCAAGAGACCCAGTACTTC.